This T cell receptor beta chain was captured in a study of response to subunit inactivated influenza vaccine. Study outcomes and limitations: Only a handful of new T cells, the authors suggested, are recruited with each seasonal influenza vaccination.

TCRdb re-derived calls from the RT-PCR reads in MiXCR, one entry per CDR3 protein. The sample has about 520,000 distinct CDR3 sequences, about 25% seen once. A note on this clonotype: Its target is not known.

The CDR3 has 12 residues. The V end lost 8 bases, the J end lost 1 base, and 9 bases lay between the germline ends. Per the germline V gene, CDR1 is MNHEY and CDR2 is SVGAGI. Sequencing was performed on CD4+ T cells sorted from PBMCs, taken about 5 days after vaccination. This clonotype was sampled from a man aged 45 to 65 who received an inactivated influenza vaccine. V gene TRBV6-5 combines with J gene TRBJ2-7, with D perhaps TRBD1 (5 bases). The CDR3 bases are TGTGCCAGCGGGCGACAGTCCTACGAGCAGTACTTC. Translating gives CASGRQSYEQYF.